This note documents a single TCR beta chain sequence. The sample is drawn from a study of technical replicates of blood from a few donors. The CDR3 extends over 16 amino acids. V lost 0 bases to trimming and J lost 9 bases; unmatched junction nucleotides: 11. Germline V CDR1 and CDR2: SEHNR, FQNEAQ (reference sequence). Produced via immunoSEQ multiplex PCR; TCRdb's table is partial and in-frame only. The sample lists about 88,000 clones; 85% to 95% were seen once. The clonotype originates from a human donor in good health. The sequenced sample consisted of T cells isolated from PBMCs. This chain connects TRBV7-9 to TRBJ2-1; 7 nucleotides agree with TRBD2. CDR3 coding DNA: TGTGCCAGCAGCTTAGCGCGGGAGCGGGTGGGGGGTGAGCAGTTCTTC. Its translation is CASSLARERVGGEQFF.